This T cell receptor beta chain originates from a study of blood T cell repertoires in COVID-19. In the study overall: Acute-phase and convalescent COVID-19 samples originated in the United States, Italy and Spain. The analysed material was cDNA or gDNA that came from T cells, B-cell-depleted T cells, or PBMCs.

The CDR3 covers 11 residues. Trimming cost V 2 bases and J 7 bases, with 2 bases left between them. Measured with immunoSEQ multiplex PCR; TCRdb has only the in-frame clones, and not every one. The top ten clones hold 8% of a sample with 130,000 to 150,000 clones, 80% to 90% of them seen once. This clone appeared once. The receptor was isolated from a woman aged 55-75 years with COVID-19, enrolled during active disease. V usage is TRBV12-3 or TRBV12-4 and J usage is TRBJ2-2, with unresolved D. The sequenced material came from peripheral blood. CDR3 in DNA: TGTGCCAGCAGTTTATACGGGGAGCTGTTTTTT. Translated: CASSLYGELFF.